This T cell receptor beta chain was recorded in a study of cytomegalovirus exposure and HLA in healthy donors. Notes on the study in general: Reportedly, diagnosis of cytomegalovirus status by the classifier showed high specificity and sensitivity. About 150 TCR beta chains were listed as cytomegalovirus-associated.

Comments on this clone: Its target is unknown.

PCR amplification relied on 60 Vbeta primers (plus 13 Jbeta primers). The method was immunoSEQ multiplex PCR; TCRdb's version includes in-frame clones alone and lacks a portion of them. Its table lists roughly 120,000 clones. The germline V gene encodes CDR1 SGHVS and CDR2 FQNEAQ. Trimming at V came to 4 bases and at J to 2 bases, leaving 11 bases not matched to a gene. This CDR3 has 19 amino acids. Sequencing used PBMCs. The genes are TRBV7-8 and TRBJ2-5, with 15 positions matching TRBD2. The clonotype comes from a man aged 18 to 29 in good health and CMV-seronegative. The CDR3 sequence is CASSYRKRTSGGEQETQYF. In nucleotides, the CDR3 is TGTGCCAGCAGCTATAGGAAACGGACTAGCGGGGGGGAACAAGAGACCCAGTACTTC.